This T cell receptor (beta chain) was recovered during a study of blood T cells in healthy people across ages. This clonotype was detected ten times or more. Antigen unknown. Study-wide results and limits: It was found that TCR beta diversity correlated strongly with the percentage of naive T cells. A roughly linear fall in TCR beta diversity per million T cells was seen with increasing age. In long-lived donors, naive CD4+ cell counts and diversity exceeded those of aged donors.

A second PCR, run for roughly 7 to 12 cycles, used a sample-barcoded 5' primer plus a J-beta primer mix. Each sample yielded at least 2.5 million CDR3-containing paired-end reads. TCRdb recomputed calls from the 5' RACE reads with MiXCR, one row per CDR3 protein. The table records 700,000 or so distinct CDR3 sequences, 22% of them present only once. The germline V gene has CDR1 KGHDR and CDR2 SFDVKD. The CDR3 runs to 10 residues. The sample was blood. The sequence was obtained from a man aged 65-85 years in good health. The chain is built from TRBV24-1 and TRBJ2-5; D possibly corresponds to TRBD2 (6 bases). TRBJ2-1 matches the DNA end more closely, so the J call is doubtful. CDR3 loop: CATKEGEQFF. For the CDR3, the DNA is TGTGCCACTAAGGAGGGTGAGCAGTTCTTC.